This entry describes one TCR beta chain. These data come from a study of blood T cell repertoires in COVID-19. Overall study context: Collection of acute and convalescent COVID-19 samples took place in the United States, Italy and Spain. The analysed material was cDNA or gDNA that came from T cells, B-cell-depleted T cells, or PBMCs.

CDR3 size: 14 residues. From germline, CDR1 is MDHEN and CDR2 SYDVKM. V was cut by 2 bases and J by 10 bases, with 15 bases left in between. In the authors' workflow: The authors estimated nucleated cell counts from reference gene primer amplification. Using immunoSEQ multiplex PCR, the repertoire was profiled, and TCRdb retains in-frame clones only, with some absent. D and trimming come from the DNA, and the V and J calls and clone size come from that table. The sample has 45,000 or so clones; 82% are singletons. Sequenced input: peripheral blood. The sequence came from a woman in her 70s with acute or convalescent COVID-19. V is TRBV28 and J is TRBJ2-1; D is uncertain. CDR3 amino acids: CASSLGVVTREQFF. The CDR3 region has the DNA TGTGCCAGCAGTTTAGGAGTAGTTACGCGGGAGCAGTTCTTC.